A selection of T cell receptor beta chains follows, all from one sample in a study of Graves' ophthalmopathy and Graves' hyperthyroidism. Each CDR3 protein gets one entry after TCRdb re-called the multiplex PCR reads with MiXCR. This sample carries 300,000 or so distinct CDR3 sequences, roughly 15% of them seen once, and the ten largest clones take approximately 13%. Sequenced input: peripheral blood. Every receptor here comes from an adult man with Graves' ophthalmopathy. The CDR3 runs from the conserved cysteine through the conserved F or W. A D gene is named only where the DNA matches it firmly. The size entry is marked missing in some rows and otherwise reads once, few, many or a size class.

V	size	D	J	DNA	CDR3
TRBV30	many	TRBD1	TRBJ1-2	TGTGCCTGGAGTCACGGACAGGCAGCCCTTTATGGCTACACCTTC	CAWSHGQAALYGYTF
TRBV19	many	TRBD1	TRBJ1-3	TGTGCCACTAGCCCCGGGACAGCAAGAAACACCATATATTTT	CATSPGTARNTIYF
TRBV20-1	few	TRBD2	TRBJ2-5	TGCAGTGCTAGCCTGGTCGGGGGGTCCTTC	CSASLVGGSF
TRBV28	many	-	TRBJ2-7	TGTGCCAGCAACAAACCCCAAGGCGGTTACGAGCAGTACTTC	CASNKPQGGYEQYF
TRBV5-1	-	-	TRBJ2-7	TGCGCCAGCAGCTCCGTCAGTTCAACATACGAGCAGTACTTC	CASSSVSSTYEQYF
TRBV19	many	-	TRBJ2-4	TGTGCCAGTAGTACTAGCCTGGCGAACATTCAGTACTTC	CASSTSLANIQYF
TRBV7-9	many	-	TRBJ2-5	TGTGCCAGCAGCCCCCCAGGGGTTGACCAGTACTTC	CASSPPGVDQYF
TRBV2	-	TRBD2	TRBJ2-7	TGTGCCAGCAGTGAAGGACTAGCGGGAGTCGGGGCTTACGAGCAGTACTTC	CASSEGLAGVGAYEQYF
TRBV20-1	many	-	TRBJ2-5	TGCAGTGGCGGTAACGGGGAGACCCAGTACTTC	CSGGNGETQYF
TRBV19	-	-	TRBJ1-5	TGTGCCAGTAGTATGGCGGATCAGCCCCAGCATTTT	CASSMADQPQHF
TRBV6-5	many	-	TRBJ1-2	TGTGCCAGCACCAGACAGGAAAGCAGTGGCTACACCTTC	CASTRQESSGYTF
TRBV24-1	many	-	TRBJ2-5	TGTGCCACTAGAGGGGTTTCAGAGACCCAGTACTTC	CATRGVSETQYF
TRBV11-2	many	-	TRBJ1-2	TGTGCCAGCGGCCCAACGGGCCAGTTACGACCCAATAACTATGGCTACACCTTC	CASGPTGQLRPNNYGYTF
TRBV6-1	many	TRBD1	TRBJ2-7	TGTGCCAGCAGTCCTCCCCCAGGACAGGGTGCGGGGCAGTACTTC	CASSPPPGQGAGQYF
TRBV6-1	-	TRBD1	TRBJ1-2	TGTGCCAGCAGTCCAGGGGGCGCCTACTATGGCTACACCTTC	CASSPGGAYYGYTF
TRBV9	many	-	TRBJ2-5	TGTGCCAGCAGCGTAGGCGAAGGGCGAGGAGAGACCCAGTACTTC	CASSVGEGRGETQYF
TRBV5-1	many	-	TRBJ2-5	TGCGCCAGCAGCCCCGTCCCCGCTAGTGGGGGCGCGCAGTACTTC	CASSPVPASGGAQYF
TRBV11-1	many	-	TRBJ1-1	TGTGCCAGCGGATTGCAGTCGAACACTGAAGCTTTCTTT	CASGLQSNTEAFF
TRBV28	many	-	TRBJ1-3	TGTGCCAGCAAGGGTGGGGGCCGTAGCTCTGGAAACACCATATATTTT	CASKGGGRSSGNTIYF
TRBV10-3	many	-	TRBJ2-2	TGTGCCGGTTCAGGGAACACCGGGGAGCTGTTTTTT	CAGSGNTGELFF
TRBV30	-	-	TRBJ1-6	TGTGCCTACCAGCGCGAGGGTTTTTCACCCCTCCACTTT	CAYQREGFSPLHF
TRBV19	many	TRBD2	TRBJ2-2	TGTGCCAGTAGTCCAGCGGGGGTAGACACCGGGGAGCTGTTTTTT	CASSPAGVDTGELFF
TRBV7-8	many	-	TRBJ1-1	TGTGCCAGCAGCTCAGGAGACACACACACTGAAGCTTTCTTT	CASSSGDTHTEAFF
TRBV6-4	many	-	TRBJ1-2	TGTGCCAGCAGTCAAGACGGGCTAAGTGGCTACACCTTC	CASSQDGLSGYTF
TRBV6-2/TRBV6-3	-	TRBD2	TRBJ2-7	TGTGCCAGCAGCCCATGGACTAGCGGGAAAACCTACGAGCAGTACTTC	CASSPWTSGKTYEQYF
TRBV28	-	TRBD1	TRBJ1-1	TGTGCCAGCAGTTTGGCGGGACAGATGAACACTGAAGCTTTCTTT	CASSLAGQMNTEAFF
TRBV7-2	many	TRBD1	TRBJ2-7	TGTGCCAGCAGCCGGCAGGGGGCACGAGAGCAGTACTTC	CASSRQGAREQYF
TRBV29-1	few	TRBD1	TRBJ2-2	TGCAGCGTTGAAGGGACAGGGGGGGGCACCGGGGAGCTGTTTTTT	CSVEGTGGGTGELFF
TRBV30	-	-	TRBJ1-1	TGTGCCTGGAGTGTACCAGGTAGGAAGACGAACACTGAAGCTTTCTTT	CAWSVPGRKTNTEAFF
TRBV6-2/TRBV6-3	few	-	TRBJ1-2	TGTGCCAGCAGCGGAACCTATGGCTACACCTTC	CASSGTYGYTF
TRBV6-1	many	-	TRBJ1-1	TGTGCCAGCAGTGAAAGTTCAGGAGGGTCAGGGAACACTGAAGCTTTCTTT	CASSESSGGSGNTEAFF
TRBV9	-	TRBD1	TRBJ2-7	TGTGCCAGCAGCACCCGACAGGGGGATGCCTACGAGCAGTACTTC	CASSTRQGDAYEQYF
TRBV20-1	many	-	TRBJ2-5	TGCAGTGCTAGAGTGTCGCCCAGTGCGACCCAGTACTTC	CSARVSPSATQYF
TRBV24-1	many	TRBD1	TRBJ2-2	TGTGCCACCAGTGATTCAGGGACAGGGGGTCGCACCGGGGAGCTGTTTTTT	CATSDSGTGGRTGELFF
TRBV12-5	-	TRBD1	TRBJ1-1	TGTGCTAGTGGTTTGGAGCCCCGGACAGGACCGAACACTGAAGCTTTCTTT	CASGLEPRTGPNTEAFF
TRBV12-3/TRBV12-4	many	-	TRBJ2-7	TGTGCCAGCAGTTTAGCACCTAGTTTCTACGAGCAGTACTTC	CASSLAPSFYEQYF
TRBV30	many	-	TRBJ2-7	TGTGCCTGGACCTTGTCTTTTACGGATCCGCAGTACTTC	CAWTLSFTDPQYF
TRBV5-1	many	TRBD2	TRBJ2-7	TGCGCCAGCAAACGCACTGGGGGGGCCTACGAGCAGTACTTC	CASKRTGGAYEQYF
TRBV6-2/TRBV6-3	-	TRBD1	TRBJ1-1	TGTGCCAGCAGACACCCCGGACAGGGATGGGGGCACACTGAAGCTTTCTTT	CASRHPGQGWGHTEAFF
TRBV20-1	many	TRBD1	TRBJ2-5	TGCAGTGCTAGGACAGGGATCGGAGAGACCCAGTACTTC	CSARTGIGETQYF
TRBV30	many	-	TRBJ2-5	TGTGCCGGCCGGGGTGGATGGGAGACCCAGTACTTC	CAGRGGWETQYF
TRBV25-1	many	TRBD2	TRBJ2-7	TGTGCCAGCAGTGGGGGTAGCGGGTTCCCCTACGAGCAGTACTTC	CASSGGSGFPYEQYF
TRBV18	many	-	TRBJ1-5	TGTGCCAGCTCACCTCCCAGCAGTAGCAATCAGCCCCAGCATTTT	CASSPPSSSNQPQHF
TRBV19	many	-	TRBJ2-7	TGTGCCAGTAGTGCATACTTGTTCGCCTACGAGCAGTACTTC	CASSAYLFAYEQYF
TRBV29-1	many	TRBD2	TRBJ2-7	TGCAGCGTTGTCACGGGGAGGGACGAGCAGTACTTC	CSVVTGRDEQYF
TRBV5-1	many	-	TRBJ1-2	TGCGCCAGCAGCTGGGGAGCAGGGGAATATGGCTACACCTTC	CASSWGAGEYGYTF
TRBV2	many	-	TRBJ1-5	TGTGCCAGCAGTGAAATTGGTAGCAATCAGCCCCAGCATTTT	CASSEIGSNQPQHF
TRBV5-6	many	-	TRBJ1-2	TGTGCCAGCAGCTTGGGGGGGCGCGAGGGCTACACCTTC	CASSLGGREGYTF
TRBV6-2/TRBV6-3	many	-	TRBJ2-2	TGTGCCAGCAGTTATCCGGGGGTCGGGGAGCTGTTTTTT	CASSYPGVGELFF
TRBV6-1	many	TRBD1	TRBJ1-2	TGTGCCAGCAGTCGGACAGGGGTTCGAGGCTACACCTTC	CASSRTGVRGYTF
TRBV12-3/TRBV12-4	few	-	TRBJ1-2	TGTGCCAGCAGTTTAAGGCATTATGGCTACACCTTC	CASSLRHYGYTF
TRBV6-1	-	TRBD2	TRBJ2-5	TGTGCGAGCAGTCTTCCCTTGGTAGCGGGAATTCCAGAGACCCAGTACTTC	CASSLPLVAGIPETQYF
TRBV7-2	many	-	TRBJ2-2	TGTGCCAGCATCGTGGCCGGGGAGCTGTTTTTT	CASIVAGELFF
TRBV28	once	-	TRBJ2-7	TGTGCCAGCAGCCCCCCCCAGGCCCAATACGAGCAGTACTTC	CASSPPQAQYEQYF
TRBV5-1	many	-	TRBJ2-5	TGCGCCAGCAGCCCGGGACGCCAGTTACAGTACTTC	CASSPGRQLQYF
TRBV28	-	-	TRBJ1-6	TGTGCCAGCAGTTTAGTAGGTGCAGGGAAAGGGGATTCACCCCTCCACTTT	CASSLVGAGKGDSPLHF
TRBV11-2	many	TRBD2	TRBJ2-7	TGTGCCAGCAGGGGACTAGCGGGGACCTACGAGCAGTACTTC	CASRGLAGTYEQYF
TRBV4-1	many	-	TRBJ2-7	TGCGCCAGCAGCCAAGTTAGAAACTACGAGCAGTACTTC	CASSQVRNYEQYF
TRBV9	many	TRBD2	TRBJ2-7	TGTGCCAGCAGCGTAGAACTAGCGGGAGACTACGAGCAGTACTTC	CASSVELAGDYEQYF